This T cell receptor beta chain was found in a study of cytomegalovirus exposure and HLA in healthy donors. About the research overall: Roughly 85 million unique TCRs from HLA-typed donors made up an early data release. Study-wide points: In terms of immune exposure information, only CMV serostatus was available.

With 60 Vbeta and 13 Jbeta primers, the PCR was carried out. TCRdb's copy holds only in-frame clones and misses some; the assay was immunoSEQ multiplex PCR. The sample lists more than 70,000 clones, roughly 67% seen once, with 7.6% in the top ten. As for this clone: Its antigen is unknown.

Trimming cost V 5 bases and J 0 bases; bases outside gene matches: 8. Germline V CDR1 and CDR2: SQVTM, ANQGSEA. The CDR3 consists of 17 residues. The clonotype originates from a man between 40 and 49 years old in good health and CMV-seropositive. What was sequenced was PBMCs. This chain connects TRBV29-1 to TRBJ2-5; 14 bases match TRBD2. Written as DNA, the CDR3 is TGCAGCGTTCGGACTAGCGGGGGGCCGATTTACCAAGAGACCCAGTACTTC. Its protein is CSVRTSGGPIYQETQYF.